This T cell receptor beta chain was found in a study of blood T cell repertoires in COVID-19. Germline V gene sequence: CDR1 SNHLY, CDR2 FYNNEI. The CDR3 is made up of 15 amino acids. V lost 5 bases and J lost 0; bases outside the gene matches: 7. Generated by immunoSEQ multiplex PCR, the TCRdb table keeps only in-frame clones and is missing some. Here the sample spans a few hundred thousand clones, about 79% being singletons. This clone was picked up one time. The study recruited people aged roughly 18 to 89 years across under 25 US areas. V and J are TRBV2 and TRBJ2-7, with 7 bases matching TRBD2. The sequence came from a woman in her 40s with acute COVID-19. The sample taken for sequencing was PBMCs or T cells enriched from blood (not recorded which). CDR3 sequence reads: CASSRNLAASYEQYF. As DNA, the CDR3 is TGTGCCAGCAGTAGGAATCTAGCGGCCTCCTACGAGCAGTACTTC.